A single sample is the source of the 2 T cell receptor beta chains below, sequenced in a study of radiation and T cells in renal cell carcinoma. Some clones are missing from TCRdb's copy, which holds only in-frame ones; the method was immunoSEQ multiplex PCR. The repertoire includes roughly 10,000 clones, roughly 58% of them detected once, and nearly 10% sits in the top ten. Treatment described: treatment-naive control, cytoreductive nephrectomy. Sequences were derived from tumor tissue, sampled from a patient whose treatment was nephrectomy without radiotherapy. These receptors all come from a man in his forties with renal cell carcinoma.

This rearrangement joins TRBV28 to TRBJ1-5; the match to TRBD1 covers 11 bases. Per the germline V gene, CDR1 is MDHEN and CDR2 is SYDVKM. The CDR3 is made up of 16 amino acids. Trimming removed 6 bases from V and 6 bases from J; junction bases left unmatched: 10. CDR3 amino acids: CASRPRGQGAIQPQHF. As DNA, the CDR3 is TGTGCCAGCAGACCTCGAGGACAGGGGGCGATTCAGCCCCAGCATTTT.

In regard to this clone: A far bigger clonotype differs at one base, so this is likely a read error. The sample holds other DNA sequences that translate to the same CDR3. This chain connects TRBV5-6 to TRBJ1-1; D gene ambiguous. Germline V gene sequence: CDR1 SGHDT, CDR2 YYEEEE. Trimming shortened V by 0 bases and J by 5 bases, and 5 bases separated the two germline ends. The CDR3 length is 12 residues. The CDR3 protein is CASSLVNTEAFF. CDR3 nucleotides: TGTGCCAGCAGCTTGGTTAATACTGAAGCTTTCTTT.